The sequence of this TCR beta chain was determined in a study of cytomegalovirus exposure and HLA in healthy donors. About the study: Per a later analysis, the approximately 690 first-cohort and fewer than 150 validation repertoires shared one platform. Whole-study findings and limits: The tendency of first-cohort TCR clusters to co-occur in the roughly 130 validation repertoires emerged from a later analysis.

The repertoire was sequenced with immunoSEQ multiplex PCR; TCRdb's copy has only in-frame clones and lacks some. The data contain about 160,000 clones, roughly 90% of them seen just once; the ten biggest clones take up around a tenth. From germline, CDR1 is MNHEY and CDR2 SVGAGI. The CDR3 spans 14 residues. Notes on this clone: Its target is unknown. At one end the junction does not follow the germline gene, possibly because of a read error.

The sequenced sample consisted of PBMCs. This TCR came from a woman in her late teens or twenties in good health and CMV-seropositive. The rearrangement uses TRBV6-5 and TRBJ2-7; 8 nucleotides match TRBD2. CDR3 sequence (DNA): TGTGCCGGCAGCGGGAGCAATAGTGTGTACGAGCAGTACTTC. As protein: CAGSGSNSVYEQYF.